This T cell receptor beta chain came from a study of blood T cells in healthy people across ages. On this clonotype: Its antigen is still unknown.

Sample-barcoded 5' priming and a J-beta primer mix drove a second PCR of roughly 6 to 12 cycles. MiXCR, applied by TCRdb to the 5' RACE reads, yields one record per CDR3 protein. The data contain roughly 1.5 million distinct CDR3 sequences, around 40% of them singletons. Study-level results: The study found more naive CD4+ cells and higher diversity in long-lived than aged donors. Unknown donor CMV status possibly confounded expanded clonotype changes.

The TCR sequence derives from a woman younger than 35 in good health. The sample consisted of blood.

The CDR3 sequence is CATLQQGRYGHSPLHF. The CDR3 DNA follows: TGTGCCACCTTACAACAGGGGAGGTATGGGCATTCACCCCTCCACTTT. The gene calls are TRBV6-6 and TRBJ1-6, with 7 bases aligning to TRBD1. V was pared by 10 bases and J by 8 bases, with 17 bases of the junction left unmatched. This CDR3 comprises 16 residues. Germline values: CDR1 MNHNY, CDR2 SVGAGI (reference sequence).